This TCR beta chain originates from a study of molecular identifiers for immune sequencing clone quantification. TCRdb recomputed calls from the PCR reads with MiXCR, one row per CDR3 protein. The sample contains around 470,000 distinct CDR3 sequences, 20% to 25% of which appear only once. The V segment lost 5 bases and the J segment 2 bases; nucleotides outside the gene matches: 8. CDR3 size: 16 residues. Germline V gene lookup returns CDR1 LNHDA and CDR2 SQIVND (reference sequence). V is TRBV19 and J is TRBJ2-1; TRBD2 agrees at 8 bases. This clonotype was obtained from a human donor in good health. Some libraries in this study had Jurkat cell RNA spiked in. Sequences were obtained from naive CD8+ T cells from blood, with Jurkat cell RNA spiked in. Subset here: FACS-sorted CD8+CD4-CCR7+CD45RA+ naive T cells. CDR3 region: CASSSVGGGTYNEQFF. In DNA, the CDR3 is TGTGCCAGTAGTTCTGTCGGGGGGGGGACCTACAATGAGCAGTTCTTC.